These 14 T cell receptor beta chains were all obtained from the same sample, sequenced in a study of beta chain features in type 1 diabetes (dated by TCRdb to 2016 to 2018). The library relied on the immunoSEQ multiplex PCR assay. The High Capacity cDNA Reverse Transcription Kit was used to reverse transcribe all of the isolated RNA, meaning that expressed TCRB transcripts were what got sequenced. This immuneACCESS table, as held by TCRdb, lists in-frame sequences with V and J called but not all clones. Of the missing ones, under half trace to an unresolved V gene in checked studies; the others have no known cause. The table for this sample lists roughly 400,000 clones; roughly 15% of them were counted only once. The top ten constitute under 0.02% of the sample. What was sequenced was naive CD4+ T cells from blood. Interpreted using the paper, the cell subset or site label stands for: true naive CD4+ T cells. These receptors originate from a woman younger than 35 in good health.

The chain joins TRBV19 to TRBJ2-5, with TRBD1 matching 7 bases. The CDR3 extends over 13 amino acids. The germline V gene encodes CDR1 LNHDA and CDR2 SQIVND (reference sequence). The CDR3 region is CATPGQHQETQYF. The CDR3 region has the DNA TGTGCTACTCCGGGACAGCACCAAGAGACCCAGTACTTC. Full variable domain (missing parts from reference TRBV19 and TRBJ2-5): DGGITQSPKYLFRKEGQNVTLSCEQNLNHDAMYWYRQDPGQGLRLIYYSQIVNDFQKGDIAEGYSVSREKKESFPLTVTSAQKNPTAFYLCATPGQHQETQYFGPGTRLLVL.

This clone was found a few times. This chain links TRBV4-2 with TRBJ2-7; 7 bases are shared with TRBD1. The CDR3 has 14 residues. With V trimmed by 0 bases and J by 5 bases, 4 bases remained unmatched. The germline CDR1 and CDR2 sequences are LGHNA and YNFKEQ. CDR3 bases: TGTGCCAGCAGCCAAGAGGGGACAGTAAACGAGCAGTACTTC. It encodes CASSQEGTVNEQYF.

A few counts support this clone. This chain links TRBV4-1 with TRBJ2-5, with D uncertain. Trimming pared 1 base from V and 1 base from J, leaving 16 bases between. Germline CDR1 is MGHRA and CDR2 is YSYEKL. The CDR3 spans 17 residues. The CDR3, as DNA: TGCGCCAGCAGCCAAGGGAGCAGCCGGGTCCCCCAAGAGACCCAGTACTTC. Translating gives CASSQGSSRVPQETQYF.

The genes are TRBV5-4 and TRBJ1-2; D might be TRBD1 (5 bases). V shed 0 bases and J shed 4 bases, with 16 bases lying between them. The length of the CDR3 is 16 residues. Germline CDR1 reads SGHNT; CDR2 reads YYREEE (reference sequence). The CDR3 DNA sequence: TGTGCCAGCAGCTTGGTATCATCCGGCAGGGCCTATGGCTACACCTTC. Protein sequence: CASSLVSSGRAYGYTF.

With regard to this clone: Distinct nucleotide sequences in the sample also encode this CDR3. The V and J genes are TRBV7-2 and TRBJ2-1, with D possibly TRBD2 on 5 matching bases. The germline V and J ends were trimmed by 5 bases and 9 bases, with 8 bases remaining between them. The CDR3 contains 11 residues. In germline, CDR1 is SGHTA, CDR2 FQGNSA. In nucleotides, the CDR3 is TGTGCCAGCAGCCTACGGGGTGAGCAGTTCTTC. Translation: CASSLRGEQFF.

The gene calls are TRBV19 and TRBJ2-2; D remains unclear. CDR1 and CDR2 from the germline V gene are LNHDA and SQIVND (reference sequence). CDR3 length equals 14 residues. Trimming took off 7 bases at V and 4 bases at J, with 13 bases between the two ends. The CDR3 DNA is TGTGCCAGTACCCGCCAGACAACCACCGGGGAGCTGTTTTTT. It is translated as CASTRQTTTGELFF. Based on the CDR3 plus reference TRBV19 and TRBJ2-2, the full variable domain is DGGITQSPKYLFRKEGQNVTLSCEQNLNHDAMYWYRQDPGQGLRLIYYSQIVNDFQKGDIAEGYSVSREKKESFPLTVTSAQKNPTAFYLCASTRQTTTGELFFGEGSRLTVL.

This clone was counted only a few times. V usage is TRBV30 and J usage is TRBJ2-7; D possibly corresponds to TRBD1 (6 bases). Germline V gives CDR1 GTSNPN, CDR2 SVGIG (reference sequence). The CDR3 length is 13 residues. V lost 3 bases and J lost 2, with 11 bases in between. The CDR3 region is CAWRIAGAYEQYF. CDR3 in DNA: TGTGCCTGGAGGATCGCAGGGGCCTACGAGCAGTACTTC. Full variable domain (outside the CDR3, taken from reference TRBV30 and TRBJ2-7): SQTIHQWPATLVQPVGSPLSLECTVEGTSNPNLYWYRQAAGRGLQLLFYSVGIGQISSEVPQNLSASRPQDRQFILSSKKLLLSDSGFYLCAWRIAGAYEQYFGPGTRLTVT.

The chain recombines TRBV30 with TRBJ2-7; TRBD2 aligns across 14 bases. CDR1 is GTSNPN, CDR2 SVGIG, per germline (reference sequence). This CDR3 is built from 15 residues. The junction had 5 bases not matched to a gene; V was cut back by 4 bases and J by 3 bases. The CDR3 is CAWTPGLAGDYEQYF. CDR3 coding DNA: TGTGCCTGGACTCCGGGACTAGCGGGGGACTACGAGCAGTACTTC. Supplemented by reference TRBV30 and TRBJ2-7, the full variable domain reads SQTIHQWPATLVQPVGSPLSLECTVEGTSNPNLYWYRQAAGRGLQLLFYSVGIGQISSEVPQNLSASRPQDRQFILSSKKLLLSDSGFYLCAWTPGLAGDYEQYFGPGTRLTVT.

This clone was counted between two and nine times. This chain joins TRBV30 and TRBJ2-3; 8 bases map to TRBD2. CDR3 length equals 14 residues. After removal of 0 bases from V and 5 bases from J, the junction contained 4 bases not matched to a gene. From germline, CDR1 is GTSNPN and CDR2 SVGIG (reference sequence). In DNA, the CDR3 is TGTGCCTGGAGTGTAGGGCTAGCGGGAGATACGCAGTATTTT. It encodes CAWSVGLAGDTQYF.

The J gene is TRBJ2-3, the V gene TRBV28; 10 bases agree with TRBD2. V trimming: 5 bases; J trimming: 2 bases; junction bases outside the gene matches: 4. This CDR3 contains 15 residues. Germline V CDR1 and CDR2: MDHEN, SYDVKM. The CDR3 is CASSNGLADTDTQYF. CDR3 nucleotide sequence: TGTGCCAGCAGTAATGGACTAGCGGACACAGATACGCAGTATTTT.

This clone showed up just a few times. The chain joins TRBV11-2 to TRBJ2-3; the D gene is possibly TRBD1 (6 bases). The CDR3 is made up of 17 amino acids. The ends were cut back, 5 bases at V and 6 bases at J, with 24 bases in the middle. The germline V gene encodes CDR1 SGHAT and CDR2 FQNNGV. The CDR3 bases are TGTGCCAGCAGCGCTACCGCCAGGGGCCAGGGACGGGATACGCAGTATTTT. The encoded protein is CASSATARGQGRDTQYF.

The chain links TRBV29-1 to TRBJ2-1; D possibly corresponds to TRBD2 (6 bases). The CDR3 runs 14 residues. Between the trimmed V and J ends, which lost 3 bases and 8 bases, there was a span of 17 bases. Germline CDR1 and CDR2: SQVTM and ANQGSEA. The CDR3 here is CSVDLGRMGDEQFF. CDR3 in DNA: TGCAGCGTTGACCTCGGGAGAATGGGCGATGAGCAGTTCTTC.

The V gene is TRBV11-3, the J gene TRBJ2-2, with TRBD2 matching 8 bases. The CDR3 totals 16 residues. Germline CDR1 reads SGHNT; CDR2 reads YENEEA. Trimming at V came to 5 bases and at J to 1 base, leaving 6 bases not matched to a gene. CDR3 residues: CASSVYAGGNTGELFF. In DNA, the CDR3 is TGTGCCAGCAGCGTCTATGCGGGAGGGAACACCGGGGAGCTGTTTTTT.

As to this clone: This specimen includes other DNA sequences encoding the same CDR3. The gene calls are TRBV12-5 and TRBJ2-6; D uncertain. The CDR3 runs 13 residues. Looked up from germline, CDR1 is LGHNT and CDR2 is FRNRAP. V dropped 6 bases and J dropped 0 bases, with 3 bases sitting between them. CDR3 residues: CASGYSGANVLTF. The CDR3 DNA reads TGTGCTAGTGGCTACTCTGGGGCCAACGTCCTGACTTTC.